This T cell receptor (beta chain) was observed in a study of CD8+ T cells in alopecia areata. Germline loops: CDR1 LNHDA, CDR2 SQIVND (reference sequence). The V and J ends lost 1 base and 5 bases, in that order; junction bases with no gene match: 2. The CDR3 is 13 residues long. Extraction of RNA preceded its reverse transcription into cDNA, which served as the sequencing template. Method: immunoSEQ multiplex PCR; TCRdb's copy keeps in-frame clones and lacks some. This sample has approximately 150,000 clones, with 87% found just once. Using a FACSAria, the CD4+ and CD8+ T cells were sorted from the PBMCs.

The TCR comes from a human donor with alopecia areata. The chain uses TRBV19 and TRBJ2-7, with TRBD1 matching over 7 bases. The sequencing used CD8+ T cells sorted from blood, collected at week 0. This chain's CDR3 is CASSIVTGDEQYF. In DNA form, the CDR3 reads TGTGCCAGTAGTATAGTAACAGGGGACGAGCAGTACTTC.